The T cell receptor beta chain under discussion was sequenced for a study of blood T cell repertoires in COVID-19. Study-wide context: Collection of acute and convalescent COVID-19 samples took place in the United States, Italy and Spain. The cDNA or gDNA used as material had been derived from T cells, B-cell-depleted T cells, or PBMCs.

Germline V gene data show CDR1 as WSHSY and CDR2 as SAAADI. V gave up 6 bases and J gave up 3 bases; unmatched junction bases: 4. This CDR3 spans 15 amino acids. Per the authors' pipeline: Reference gene primer amplification in the assay estimated nucleated cell counts. Repertoires were generated with immunoSEQ multiplex PCR, while TCRdb's copy carries only in-frame clones and drops some. V, J and clone size are those of that table, while D and trimming were read from the DNA. The sample consists of about 270,000 clones, 80% to 90% of them appearing once. This receptor was identified in a man older than 75 with acute or convalescent COVID-19. The V gene is TRBV10-2, the J gene TRBJ2-1, with 11 bases fitting TRBD1. Material for sequencing was peripheral blood. The CDR3, as DNA: TGCGCCAGCAGCGGACAGGGGGCCGTCTACAATGAGCAGTTCTTC. It yields the protein CASSGQGAVYNEQFF.